A single sample gave rise to the 4 T cell receptor beta chains below, sequenced in a study of control samples from healthy donors and cancer patients. Repertoires were generated with immunoSEQ multiplex PCR, while TCRdb's copy carries only in-frame clones and drops some. Among some 200,000 clones, 90% to 95% were seen once, and the ten largest hold roughly 1.5%. Material: blood. These receptors were obtained from a man between 18 and 29 years old in good health.

The chain recombines TRBV6-5 with TRBJ1-2; D gene unclear. The CDR3 has 14 amino acids. Germline lookup yields CDR1 MNHEY and CDR2 SVGAGI. Trimming shortened V by 6 bases and J by 2 bases, and 13 bases separated the two germline ends. For the CDR3, the DNA is TGTGCCAGCAGCCTAACCTATACCAACTATGGCTACACCTTC. It translates to CASSLTYTNYGYTF.

The gene calls are TRBV27 and TRBJ1-5; 7 bases map to TRBD1. The trim removed 5 bases at V and 4 bases at J, leaving 8 bases unmatched. The germline V gene has CDR1 MNHEY and CDR2 SMNVEV (reference sequence). This CDR3 is built from 15 residues. The CDR3 region has the DNA TGTGCCAGCAGTATCACAGGGGACCCTAATCAGCCCCAGCATTTT. Translation: CASSITGDPNQPQHF.

The chain links TRBV29-1 to TRBJ1-1; 9 nucleotides align to TRBD1. The V gene end was trimmed by 7 bases and the J gene end by 1 base; junction bases not matched to a gene: 4. This CDR3 has 13 amino acids. Germline-derived CDR1 and CDR2 are SQVTM and ANQGSEA. The CDR3 is CSGLQGANTEAFF. The DNA of the CDR3 is TGCAGCGGTTTACAGGGGGCGAACACTGAAGCTTTCTTT.

The chain combines TRBV27 with TRBJ2-7; D tentatively fits TRBD1 or TRBD2 (5 bases each). The V gene's germline CDR1 is MNHEY and CDR2 SMNVEV (reference sequence). The CDR3 length is 14 residues. V dropped 4 bases and J dropped 0 bases, with 10 bases sitting between them. The CDR3 DNA reads TGTGCCAGCAGTTACCGGGACGGCTCCTACGAGCAGTACTTC. It specifies CASSYRDGSYEQYF.